These T cell receptor beta chains were read from a single sample in a study of CD8+ T cells in alopecia areata. The data were produced by immunoSEQ multiplex PCR, yet TCRdb's version contains in-frame clones alone and is incomplete. The sample holds 70,000 to 95,000 clones; just over 50% are singletons and the top ten take around 6%. The source material was NKG2D-high CD8+ T cells sorted from blood. The receptors here all came from a human donor with alopecia areata. The CDR3 runs from the conserved cysteine through the conserved F or W. The order of the fields is J gene, D gene, clone size, V gene, CDR3 DNA, CDR3 protein. The D gene is left open where the match is weak. Clone size is stated in some rows and not others, as once, few, many or a class when expanded.

>TRBJ1-1|NA|NA|TRBV29-1
TGCAGCGTTGAAGGACTGTACCATGGAGATTTCTTT
CSVEGLYHGDFF
>TRBJ2-3|TRBD2|NA|TRBV2
TGTGCCAGCAGTGGGGAAGGGACTAGCTATACGCAGTATTTT
CASSGEGTSYTQYF
>TRBJ2-2|NA|NA|TRBV7-8
TGTGCCAGCAGCGGTTGGCGCACCACCGGGGAGCTGTTTTTT
CASSGWRTTGELFF
>TRBJ1-2|NA|NA|TRBV2
TGTGCCAGCAGGGAAGGCCGGGTCTATGGCTACACCTTC
CASREGRVYGYTF
>TRBJ2-7|NA|few|TRBV15
TGTGCCACCAGCGACGGCTACGAGCAGTACTTC
CATSDGYEQYF
>TRBJ1-2|NA|NA|TRBV5-4
TGTGCCAGCAGTCAAGACGCAGGCATGGGTGGCTACACCTTC
CASSQDAGMGGYTF
>TRBJ2-5|NA|NA|TRBV27
TGTGCCAGCAGTTTAGGGGGGGGCCGCCCAGGGGAGACCCAGTACTTC
CASSLGGGRPGETQYF
>TRBJ2-7|NA|NA|TRBV27
TGTGCCAGCAGTTTATCCCCCGACTACGAGCAGTACTTC
CASSLSPDYEQYF
>TRBJ1-2|NA|NA|TRBV28
TGTGCCAGCACCCCGACGGGTACCTATGGCTACACCTTC
CASTPTGTYGYTF
>TRBJ2-1|TRBD2|NA|TRBV30
TGTGCCTGGAGTGGCACCGGGACTAGCGGGAGACATGAGCAGTTCTTC
CAWSGTGTSGRHEQFF
>TRBJ2-1|NA|NA|TRBV4-1
TGCGCCAGCTCCACCTCCGGGACAACCTCCTACAATGAGCAGTTCTTC
CASSTSGTTSYNEQFF
>TRBJ2-1|NA|NA|TRBV30
TGTGCCTGGAGTGTACTTGGGAGAAGGTACAATGAGCAGTTCTTC
CAWSVLGRRYNEQFF
>TRBJ2-3|NA|once|TRBV27
TGTGCCAGCATCGGCGGGGGCACAGATACGCAGTATTTT
CASIGGGTDTQYF
>TRBJ2-7|TRBD2|few|TRBV23-1
TGCGCCAGCAAACCGGGACTAGCGGGAGTGTACGACGAGCAGTACTTC
CASKPGLAGVYDEQYF
>TRBJ1-5|NA|few|TRBV28
TGTGCCAGCAGTTTACGCGTTGGGGGCGGACAGCCCCAGCATTTT
CASSLRVGGGQPQHF
>TRBJ2-1|NA|NA|TRBV27
TGTGCCAGCAGTTCGACTAATGAGCAGTTCTTC
CASSSTNEQFF
>TRBJ2-1|NA|NA|TRBV12-5
TGTGCTAGTGGTTTTGGGCCCAACAATGAGCAGTTCTTC
CASGFGPNNEQFF
>TRBJ1-1|NA|NA|TRBV4-1
TGCGCCAGCAGCCAGACGGGCGCTGAAGCTTTCTTT
CASSQTGAEAFF
>TRBJ2-2|NA|NA|TRBV4-1
TGCGCCAGCAGCCGTCAGCGGACCGGGGAGCTGTTTTTT
CASSRQRTGELFF
>TRBJ2-7|TRBD2|NA|TRBV29-1
TGCAGCGTCGAGCGGGACTACGAGCAGTACTTC
CSVERDYEQYF
>TRBJ2-7|TRBD1|NA|TRBV14
TGTGCCAGCAGCCAAGGCCCCCAGGGGACAGGAGCAGGCTACGAGCAGTACTTC
CASSQGPQGTGAGYEQYF
>TRBJ2-7|NA|NA|TRBV7-8
TGTGCCAGCAGCTTAATCATCCACGAGCAGTACTTC
CASSLIIHEQYF
>TRBJ1-1|TRBD1|NA|TRBV14
TGTGCCAGCAGCCGACCCCGGGACAGGGAGAACACTGAAGCTTTCTTT
CASSRPRDRENTEAFF
>TRBJ2-5|TRBD1|NA|TRBV25-1
TGTGCCAGCAGTGGGGACAGCCTGGCTCAAGAGACCCAGTACTTC
CASSGDSLAQETQYF
>TRBJ2-5|TRBD2|NA|TRBV4-1
TGCGCCAGCAGCCGTAGCGGGAGGGAAGAGACCCAGTACTTC
CASSRSGREETQYF
>TRBJ1-4|NA|NA|TRBV4-2
TGTGCCAGCAGCCAGAACATAGCTTCGTCTAATGAAAAACTGTTTTTT
CASSQNIASSNEKLFF
>TRBJ2-3|NA|NA|TRBV5-4
TGTGCCAGCAGCTTTAGAGATACGCAGTATTTT
CASSFRDTQYF
>TRBJ2-7|NA|few|TRBV29-1
TGCAGCGTTGTTGGAGACACTGAGCAGTACTTC
CSVVGDTEQYF
>TRBJ2-1|NA|NA|TRBV2
TGTGCCAGCATCAACTATCCTTCCTACAATGAGCAGTTCTTC
CASINYPSYNEQFF
>TRBJ2-7|NA|NA|TRBV14
TGTGCCAGCAGCCAAGCAGGAGACGAGCAGTACTTC
CASSQAGDEQYF
>TRBJ1-2|TRBD1|once|TRBV30
TGTGCCGTAACCGGGACAGAGCCTCTTAACACCTTC
CAVTGTEPLNTF
>TRBJ2-5|NA|NA|TRBV2
TGTGCCAGCAGCCCCGGACTTACCGAAGAGACCCAGTACTTC
CASSPGLTEETQYF
>TRBJ1-1|NA|NA|TRBV5-1
TGCGCCAGCAGCCAAAGTCGATGGGGGGCGAACACTGAAGCTTTCTTT
CASSQSRWGANTEAFF
>TRBJ2-1|TRBD2|NA|TRBV15
TGTGCCACCAGCAGTAGGACTAGCCAGATCAATGAGCAGTTCTTC
CATSSRTSQINEQFF
>TRBJ1-2|NA|few|TRBV21-1
TGTGCCAGCATCGCCCCAGGTCACTATGGCTACACCTTC
CASIAPGHYGYTF
>TRBJ2-1|NA|NA|TRBV27
TGTGCCAGCAGTGTAGCCTTCGTCGACAATGAGCAGTTCTTC
CASSVAFVDNEQFF
>TRBJ2-2|NA|NA|TRBV2
TGTGCCAGCAGTGATCAGGGTCTAAGGACCGGGGAGCTGTTTTTT
CASSDQGLRTGELFF
>TRBJ2-7|TRBD1|NA|TRBV28
TGTGCCAGCAGTTCCTCGGACAGGCCCCCTTATGCACGGCAGTACTTC
CASSSSDRPPYARQYF
>TRBJ1-5|NA|NA|TRBV4-1
TGCGCCAGCAGCCAAGCGGGGGACCAGCCCCAGCATTTT
CASSQAGDQPQHF
>TRBJ2-5|NA|NA|TRBV28
TGTGCCAGCAGTTTAGTTGCATACCAAGAGACCCAGTACTTC
CASSLVAYQETQYF